A single sample gave rise to the 21 T cell receptor beta chains below, sequenced in a study of cytomegalovirus exposure and HLA in healthy donors. Libraries were prepared by immunoSEQ multiplex PCR; TCRdb keeps only in-frame clonotypes and omits some of them. Here the sample spans some 70,000 clones, 96% being singletons. The sequenced material came from PBMCs. The receptors were sampled from a man between 18 and 29 years old in good health and CMV-seronegative.

This clone is a singleton in its sample. The V call is TRBV5-5, the J call TRBJ2-7; a possible D gene is TRBD2 (5 bases). The CDR3 length is 13 residues. The V gene lost 2 bases and the J gene lost 3 bases, with 9 bases spanning the gap. Germline CDR1 SGHKS, CDR2 YYEKEE (reference sequence). DNA of the CDR3: TGTGCCAGCAGCTTAGCGGCCAACTACGAGCAGTACTTC. Its translation is CASSLAANYEQYF.

The chain is built from TRBV28 and TRBJ2-7; 10 nucleotides agree with TRBD2. The CDR3 runs 16 residues. CDR1 is MDHEN and CDR2 is SYDVKM in the germline V gene. V lost 6 bases and J lost 0; bases outside the gene matches: 8. As DNA, the CDR3 is TGTGCCAGCAGCAATGCCGGGACTAGCGCCTCCTACGAGCAGTACTTC. Amino acid sequence: CASSNAGTSASYEQYF.

The rearrangement links TRBV28 to TRBJ2-3, with 10 bases lining up with TRBD1. V shed 3 bases, J shed 6 bases, and the junction held 6 bases outside the gene matches. This CDR3 comprises 15 residues. CDR1 is MDHEN, CDR2 SYDVKM, per germline. The CDR3 DNA is TGTGCCAGCAGTTTGGAGGACAGGGGGATGGATACGCAGTATTTT. Its protein is CASSLEDRGMDTQYF. Variable domain in full (rest from reference TRBV28 and TRBJ2-3): DVKVTQSSRYLVKRTGEKVFLECVQDMDHENMFWYRQDPGLGLRLIYFSYDVKMKEKGDIPEGYSVSREKKERFSLILESASTNQTSMYLCASSLEDRGMDTQYFGPGTRLTVL.

The chain is built from TRBV7-8 and TRBJ2-3; D unclear. Trimming removed 8 bases from V and 6 bases from J, with 18 bases in between. The CDR3 sequence is 14 residues long. Germline lookup yields CDR1 SGHVS and CDR2 FQNEAQ. CDR3 amino acids: CASRQRVSEDTQYF. CDR3 DNA: TGTGCCAGCCGGCAGCGAGTAAGTGAGGATACGCAGTATTTT.

The chain is built from TRBV4-1 and TRBJ2-1; 8 nucleotides agree with TRBD1. This CDR3 is 15 amino acids long. The trim removed 3 bases at V and 3 bases at J, leaving 4 bases unmatched. From germline, CDR1 is MGHRA and CDR2 YSYEKL. The CDR3 nucleotides read TGCGCCAGCAGCCACTTGACAGGGGACTACAATGAGCAGTTCTTC. It translates to CASSHLTGDYNEQFF.

The rearrangement joins TRBV7-2 to TRBJ2-3, with D possibly TRBD1 on 6 matching bases. Germline V gene data show CDR1 as SGHTA and CDR2 as FQGNSA. V dropped 4 bases and J dropped 7 bases, with 21 bases sitting between them. The CDR3 covers 16 residues. The CDR3 DNA reads as TGTGCCAGCAGCTCGCCAACGGAACAGGGCGCAAATACGCAGTATTTT. It specifies CASSSPTEQGANTQYF.

V and J are TRBV6-5 and TRBJ1-2; TRBD1 is a possible D gene (5 bases). Germline-derived CDR1 and CDR2 are MNHEY and SVGAGI. This CDR3 has 14 amino acids. V was shortened by 7 bases and J by 8 bases, with 20 bases between the two germline ends. CDR3 amino acids: CASKGAGRRGGYTF. In DNA, the CDR3 is TGTGCCAGCAAGGGAGCGGGACGAAGGGGCGGCTACACCTTC.

This clone was seen only a few times. The chain employs TRBV6-1 and TRBJ1-6; possibly TRBD1 for D (6 bases). Germline V gene sequence: CDR1 MNHNS, CDR2 SASEGT. The CDR3 consists of 15 residues. Trimming took off 1 base at V and 6 bases at J, with 10 bases between the two ends. The CDR3 protein is CASSEVGTSNSPLHF. The CDR3 DNA is TGTGCCAGCAGTGAAGTCGGGACATCTAATTCACCCCTCCACTTT.

The chain is built from TRBV18 and TRBJ1-2; no firm D call. The CDR3 runs to 14 residues. Germline CDR1 KGHSH, CDR2 LQKENI. V shed 1 base and J shed 0 bases, with 6 bases lying between them. The CDR3 here is CASSPRAANYGYTF. DNA for the CDR3: TGTGCCAGCTCACCACGTGCAGCTAACTATGGCTACACCTTC.

This sequence joins TRBV6-5 and TRBJ2-1, with 8 bases that match TRBD2. The trim removed 2 bases at V and 6 bases at J, leaving 6 bases unmatched. This CDR3 is 15 amino acids long. The germline V gene encodes CDR1 MNHEY and CDR2 SVGAGI. In DNA form, the CDR3 reads TGTGCCAGCAGTTACCTAAACGGACTAGCCAATGAGCAGTTCTTC. Protein product: CASSYLNGLANEQFF.

The chain employs TRBV5-8 and TRBJ1-2, with D uncertain. CDR3 length: 13 amino acids. Germline V lookup: CDR1 SGHTS, CDR2 YDEGEE. The V and J ends lost 8 bases and 6 bases respectively, with 17 bases between them. The CDR3 here is CASSFSDWNGYTF. DNA of the CDR3: TGTGCCAGTAGTTTCAGTGACTGGAATGGCTACACCTTC.

V gene TRBV27 combines with J gene TRBJ2-3; no clear D gene. CDR1 and CDR2 from the germline V gene are MNHEY and SMNVEV (reference sequence). Trimming stripped 5 bases from V and 1 base from J, with 4 bases between. This CDR3 region has 12 residues. For the CDR3, the DNA is TGTGCCAGCAGTCTCCGCACAGATACGCAGTATTTT. This gives the protein CASSLRTDTQYF.

This clone was counted once. The chain is built from TRBV28 and TRBJ1-6; 9 nucleotides line up with TRBD1. The CDR3 covers 15 residues. Germline V CDR1 and CDR2: MDHEN, SYDVKM. Trimming cost V 6 bases and J 10 bases; bases outside gene matches: 10. CDR3 in amino acids: CASRLNRGLGSPLHF. The CDR3, as DNA: TGTGCCAGCAGATTAAACAGGGGGCTAGGATCACCCCTCCACTTT.

The genes are TRBV29-1 and TRBJ1-1, with no clear D. V was pared by 3 bases and J by 1 base, with 12 bases between. This CDR3 is built from 14 residues. Germline V lookup: CDR1 SQVTM, CDR2 ANQGSEA. This CDR3 reads CSVELAVQNTEAFF. As DNA, the CDR3 is TGCAGCGTTGAGCTGGCAGTTCAGAACACTGAAGCTTTCTTT.

The chain is built from TRBV9 and TRBJ2-2, with 7 bases aligning to TRBD2. CDR1 SGDLS and CDR2 YYNGEE come from the germline V gene. V lost 5 bases, J lost 2 bases, and 6 bases stayed unmatched. The CDR3 is 15 amino acids. The CDR3 region has the DNA TGTGCCAGCAGGATCCAGCGGGAAAACACCGGGGAGCTGTTTTTT. Protein product: CASRIQRENTGELFF.

This chain uses TRBV7-2 with TRBJ2-7, with 10 bases fitting TRBD1. The V and J ends lost 3 bases and 4 bases, in that order; junction bases with no gene match: 3. CDR3 length: 14 amino acids. Germline V lookup: CDR1 SGHTA, CDR2 FQGNSA. The chain's CDR3 is CASSFRDRGYEQYF. The CDR3 DNA is TGTGCCAGCAGCTTCCGGGACAGGGGATACGAGCAGTACTTC.

The chain carries TRBV19 and TRBJ2-5, with TRBD1 matching over 12 bases. The CDR3 length is 15 residues. After removal of 5 bases from V and 5 bases from J, the junction contained 6 bases not matched to a gene. Germline values: CDR1 LNHDA, CDR2 SQIVND (reference sequence). The CDR3 loop is CASSLGQGATETQYF. The CDR3 bases are TGTGCCAGTAGTTTGGGACAGGGGGCTACGGAGACCCAGTACTTC.

V gene TRBV6-1 combines with J gene TRBJ1-1; 8 bases are a match to TRBD1. The CDR3 spans 15 residues. Looked up from germline, CDR1 is MNHNS and CDR2 is SASEGT. V lost 2 bases, J lost 3 bases, and 5 bases stayed unmatched. The CDR3 sequence is CASSEPLDRDTEAFF. The CDR3 bases are TGTGCCAGCAGTGAACCCTTGGACAGGGACACTGAAGCTTTCTTT.

The gene calls are TRBV27 and TRBJ1-2, with TRBD1 matching 8 bases. Germline CDR1 and CDR2: MNHEY and SMNVEV (reference sequence). CDR3 length: 17 amino acids. V shed 5 bases and J 3 bases; nucleotides not matched to a gene: 14. For the CDR3, the DNA is TGTGCCAGCAGTAATAGGACAGGGTCTATGAGCCACTATGGCTACACCTTC. Its translation is CASSNRTGSMSHYGYTF.

V gene TRBV18 combines with J gene TRBJ2-7, with 7 bases fitting TRBD2. The CDR3 totals 14 residues. The V segment lost 3 bases and the J segment 3 bases; nucleotides outside the gene matches: 5. Per germline, CDR1 KGHSH and CDR2 LQKENI. The CDR3 nucleotides are TGTGCCAGCTCACCGGGAGGGCTTGGCTACGAGCAGTACTTC. Encoded protein: CASSPGGLGYEQYF.

The V and J genes are TRBV6-1 and TRBJ1-5, with 10 bases that match TRBD1. The CDR3 totals 15 residues. Trimming removed 2 bases from V and 4 bases from J; junction bases left unmatched: 2. Per the germline V gene, CDR1 is MNHNS and CDR2 is SASEGT. DNA of the CDR3: TGTGCCAGCAGTGAACGACAGGGGGCTAATCAGCCCCAGCATTTT. This codes for CASSERQGANQPQHF.